In its sample, the clone carrying this T cell receptor beta chain was seen many times. Its antigen is still unknown. The data originate from a study of CD8+CD57+ T cells in acquired aplastic anemia. Looking at the study overall: Mean yield of DNA from sorted CD4+ and CD8+ cells was about 3.2 ug. Reads per healthy sample averaged roughly 9.9 million (CD4+) and 11 million to 13 million (CD8+). Study-wide results and limits: Patients and controls turned out to have 25 to 35 CD8+ CDR3 sequences in common.

The CDR3 is 14 amino acids. V was pared by 6 bases and J by 7 bases, with 8 bases of the junction left unmatched. CDR1 and CDR2 (germline): MNHEY, SVGEGT. Genomic DNA, serving as template, underwent TCR beta VDJ and CDR3 profiling. A single record per CDR3 protein comes from TCRdb applying MiXCR to the reads. This sample has 400,000 to 500,000 distinct CDR3 sequences, with under 80% found just once. The rearrangement uses TRBV6-2 or TRBV6-3 and TRBJ1-5; TRBD1 aligns across 8 bases. Sequencing input: sorted CD4+, CD8+, or CD8+CD57+ T cells (not recorded which) from PBMCs. The clonotype comes from a human donor in good health, serving as a control. The CDR3 protein is CASRRDRGGQPQHF. CDR3 coding DNA: TGTGCCAGCAGACGAGACAGGGGAGGACAGCCCCAGCATTTT.